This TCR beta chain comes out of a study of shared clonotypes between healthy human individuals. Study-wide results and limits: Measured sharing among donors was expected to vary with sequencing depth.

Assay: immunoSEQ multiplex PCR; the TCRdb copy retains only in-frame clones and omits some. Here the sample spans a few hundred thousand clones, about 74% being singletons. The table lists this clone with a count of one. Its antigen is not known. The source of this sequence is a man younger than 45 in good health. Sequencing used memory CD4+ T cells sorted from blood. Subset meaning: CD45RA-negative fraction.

CDR3 sequence (DNA): TGTGCCAGCAGCGGTCGACAGGGGGCCAGCCGCCATGAGCAGTTCTTC. Its translation is CASSGRQGASRHEQFF. This rearrangement joins TRBV9 to TRBJ2-1; 10 bases align to TRBD1. The trim removed 3 bases at V and 8 bases at J, leaving 11 bases unmatched. The CDR3 runs to 16 residues. Germline V gene data show CDR1 as SGDLS and CDR2 as YYNGEE.